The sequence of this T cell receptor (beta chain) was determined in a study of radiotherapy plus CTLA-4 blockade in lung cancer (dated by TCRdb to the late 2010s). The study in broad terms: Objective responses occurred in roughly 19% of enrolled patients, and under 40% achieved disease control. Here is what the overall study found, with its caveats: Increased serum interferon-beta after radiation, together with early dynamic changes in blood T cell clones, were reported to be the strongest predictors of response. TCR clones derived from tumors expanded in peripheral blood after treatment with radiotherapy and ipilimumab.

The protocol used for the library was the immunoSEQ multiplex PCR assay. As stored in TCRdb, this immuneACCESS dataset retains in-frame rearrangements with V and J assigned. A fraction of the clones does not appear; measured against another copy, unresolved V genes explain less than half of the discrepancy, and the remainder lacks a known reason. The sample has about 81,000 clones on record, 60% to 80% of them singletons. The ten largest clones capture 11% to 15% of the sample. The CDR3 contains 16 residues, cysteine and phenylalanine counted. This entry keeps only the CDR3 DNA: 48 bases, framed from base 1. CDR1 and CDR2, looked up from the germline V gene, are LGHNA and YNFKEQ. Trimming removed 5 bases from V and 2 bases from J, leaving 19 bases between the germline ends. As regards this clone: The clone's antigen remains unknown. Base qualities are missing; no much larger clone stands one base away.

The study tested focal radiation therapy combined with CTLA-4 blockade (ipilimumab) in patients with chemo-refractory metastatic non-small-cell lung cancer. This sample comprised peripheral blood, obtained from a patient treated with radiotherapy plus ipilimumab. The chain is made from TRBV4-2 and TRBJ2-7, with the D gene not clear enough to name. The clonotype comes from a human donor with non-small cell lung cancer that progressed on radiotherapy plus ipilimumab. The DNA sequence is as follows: TGTGCCAGCAGCGCCCCCAAAGGTCACGGTCCCTACGAGCAGTACTTC. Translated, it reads CASSAPKGHGPYEQYF.